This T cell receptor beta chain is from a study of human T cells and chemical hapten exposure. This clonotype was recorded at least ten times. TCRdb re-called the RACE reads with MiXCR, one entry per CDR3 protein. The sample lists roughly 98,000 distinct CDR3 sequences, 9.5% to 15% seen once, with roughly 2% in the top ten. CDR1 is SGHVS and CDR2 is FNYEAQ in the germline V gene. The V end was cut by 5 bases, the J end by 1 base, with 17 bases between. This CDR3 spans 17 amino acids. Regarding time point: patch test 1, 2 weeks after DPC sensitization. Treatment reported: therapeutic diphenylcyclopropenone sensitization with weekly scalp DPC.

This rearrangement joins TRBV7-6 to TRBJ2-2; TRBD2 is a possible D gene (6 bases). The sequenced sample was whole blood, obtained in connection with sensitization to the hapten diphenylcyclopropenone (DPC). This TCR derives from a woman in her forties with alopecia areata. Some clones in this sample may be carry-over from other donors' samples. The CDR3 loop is CASSPFTGTLNTGELFF. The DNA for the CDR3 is TGTGCCAGCAGCCCATTTACCGGGACTTTGAACACCGGGGAGCTGTTTTTT.